The source of this T cell receptor beta chain is a study of T cells in Graves' hyperthyroidism and ophthalmopathy. The wider study: Before treatment of any kind, peripheral blood was taken at initial diagnosis.

Patients showing uncontrolled infection, other autoimmune disease, pregnancy or lactation were ineligible. This CDR3 region has 12 residues. From germline, CDR1 is LGHDT and CDR2 YNNKEL (reference sequence). V was pared by 0 bases and J by 9 bases, with 8 bases between. This clonotype was picked up many times. There were TCR beta CDR3 regions amplified from RNA transcripts. First-round RT-PCR of the TCR CDR3 relied on the HTBI primer set. TCRdb re-called the multiplex PCR reads with MiXCR, one entry per CDR3 protein. The sample gives some 650,000 distinct CDR3 sequences, more than 15% of which show up once; around 3.5% is in the top ten.

Sequencing was performed on blood. This receptor was obtained from a middle-aged woman with Graves' ophthalmopathy. The rearrangement uses TRBV3-1 and TRBJ2-5; unclear D gene. The CDR3 DNA reads TGTGCCAGCAGCCAAGATAGGAGCCCCCAGTACTTC. It specifies CASSQDRSPQYF.